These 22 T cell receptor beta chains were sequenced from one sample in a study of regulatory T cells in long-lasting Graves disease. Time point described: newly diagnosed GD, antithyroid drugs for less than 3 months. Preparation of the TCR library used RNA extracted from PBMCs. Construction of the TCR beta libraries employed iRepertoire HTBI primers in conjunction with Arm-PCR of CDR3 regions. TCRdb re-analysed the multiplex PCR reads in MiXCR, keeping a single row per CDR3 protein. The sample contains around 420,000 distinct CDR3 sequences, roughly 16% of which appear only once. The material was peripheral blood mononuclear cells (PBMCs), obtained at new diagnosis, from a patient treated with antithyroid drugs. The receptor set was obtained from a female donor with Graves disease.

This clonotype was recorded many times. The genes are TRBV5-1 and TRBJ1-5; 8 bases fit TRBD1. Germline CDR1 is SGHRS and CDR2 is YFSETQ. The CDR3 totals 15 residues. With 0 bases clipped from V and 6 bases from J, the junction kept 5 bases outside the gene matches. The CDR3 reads CASSLGQGIGQPQHF. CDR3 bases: TGCGCCAGCAGCTTGGGACAGGGGATAGGTCAGCCCCAGCATTTT.

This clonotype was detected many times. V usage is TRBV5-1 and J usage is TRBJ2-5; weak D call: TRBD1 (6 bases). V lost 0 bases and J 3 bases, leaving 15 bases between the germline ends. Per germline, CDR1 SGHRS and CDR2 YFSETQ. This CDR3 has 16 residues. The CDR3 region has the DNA TGCGCCAGCAGCTTGGCCCCAGGGGATCGAGAAGAGACCCAGTACTTC. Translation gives CASSLAPGDREETQYF.

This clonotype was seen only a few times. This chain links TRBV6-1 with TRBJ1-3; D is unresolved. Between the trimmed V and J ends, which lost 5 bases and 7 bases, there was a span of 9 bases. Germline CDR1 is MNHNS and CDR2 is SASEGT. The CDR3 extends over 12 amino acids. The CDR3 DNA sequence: TGTGCCAGCAGTCTCCCGCGCAACACCATATATTTT. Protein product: CASSLPRNTIYF.

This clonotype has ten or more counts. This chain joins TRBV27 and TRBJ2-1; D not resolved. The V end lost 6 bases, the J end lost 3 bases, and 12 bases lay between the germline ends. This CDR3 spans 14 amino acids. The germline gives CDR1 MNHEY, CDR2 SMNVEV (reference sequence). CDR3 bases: TGTGCCAGCAGCTCGTCGGACGTCTACAATGAGCAGTTCTTC. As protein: CASSSSDVYNEQFF.

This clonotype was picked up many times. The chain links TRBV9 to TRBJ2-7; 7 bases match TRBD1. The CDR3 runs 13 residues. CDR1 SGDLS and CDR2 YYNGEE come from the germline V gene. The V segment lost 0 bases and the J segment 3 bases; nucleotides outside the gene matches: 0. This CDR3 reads CASSVDRGYEQYF. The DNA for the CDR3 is TGTGCCAGCAGCGTAGACAGGGGCTACGAGCAGTACTTC.

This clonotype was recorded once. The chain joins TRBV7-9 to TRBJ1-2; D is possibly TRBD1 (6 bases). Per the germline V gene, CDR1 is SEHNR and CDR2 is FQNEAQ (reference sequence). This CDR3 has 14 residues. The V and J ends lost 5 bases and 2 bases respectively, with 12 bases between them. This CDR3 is CASSTSGTNYGYTF. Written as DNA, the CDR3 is TGTGCCAGCAGCACGTCCGGGACAAACTATGGCTACACCTTC.

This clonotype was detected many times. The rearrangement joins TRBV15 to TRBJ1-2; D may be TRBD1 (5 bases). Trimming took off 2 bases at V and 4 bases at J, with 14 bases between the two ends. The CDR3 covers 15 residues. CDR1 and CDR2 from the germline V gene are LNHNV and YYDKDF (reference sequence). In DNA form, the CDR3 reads TGTGCCACCAGCAGACAGCTAGGGGAGGGCTATGGCTACACCTTC. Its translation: CATSRQLGEGYGYTF.

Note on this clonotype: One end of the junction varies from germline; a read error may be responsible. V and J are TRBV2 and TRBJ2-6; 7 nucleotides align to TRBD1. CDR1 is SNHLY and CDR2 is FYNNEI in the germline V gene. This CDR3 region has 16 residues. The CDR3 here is CASSPRDSSGANVLSF. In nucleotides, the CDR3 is TGTGCCAGCAGTCCTAGGGACAGCTCTGGGGCCAACGTCCTGTCTTTC.

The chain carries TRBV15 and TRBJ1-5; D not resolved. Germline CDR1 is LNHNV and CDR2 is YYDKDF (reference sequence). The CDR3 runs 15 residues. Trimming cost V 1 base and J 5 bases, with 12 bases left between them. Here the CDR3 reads CATSRVRTVDQPQHF. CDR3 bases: TGTGCCACCAGCAGAGTACGGACGGTAGATCAGCCCCAGCATTTT.

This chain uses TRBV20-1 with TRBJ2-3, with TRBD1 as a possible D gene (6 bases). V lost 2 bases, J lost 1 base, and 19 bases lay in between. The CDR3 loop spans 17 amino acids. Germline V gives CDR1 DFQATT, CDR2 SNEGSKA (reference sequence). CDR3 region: CSARPSRQAQGTDTQYF. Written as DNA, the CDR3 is TGCAGTGCTAGACCGTCCCGACAGGCCCAAGGCACAGATACGCAGTATTTT.

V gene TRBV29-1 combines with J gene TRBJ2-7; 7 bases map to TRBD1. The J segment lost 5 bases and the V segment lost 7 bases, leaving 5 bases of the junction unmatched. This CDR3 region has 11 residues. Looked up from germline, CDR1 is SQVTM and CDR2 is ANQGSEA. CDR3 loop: CSADQGDEQYF. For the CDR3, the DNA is TGCAGCGCAGATCAGGGGGACGAGCAGTACTTC.

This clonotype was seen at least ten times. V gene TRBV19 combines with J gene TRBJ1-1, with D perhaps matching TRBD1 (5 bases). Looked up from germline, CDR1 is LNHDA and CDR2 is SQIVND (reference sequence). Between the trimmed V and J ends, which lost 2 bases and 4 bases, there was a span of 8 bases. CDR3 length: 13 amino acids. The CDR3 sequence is CASSIWGSTEAFF. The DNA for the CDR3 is TGTGCCAGTAGTATATGGGGCTCCACTGAAGCTTTCTTT.

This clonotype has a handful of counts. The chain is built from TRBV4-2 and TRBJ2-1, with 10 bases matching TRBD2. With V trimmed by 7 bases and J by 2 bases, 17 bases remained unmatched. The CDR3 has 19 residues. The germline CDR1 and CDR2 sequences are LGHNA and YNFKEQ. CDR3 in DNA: TGTGCCAGCAACCTCGGACTAGCGGAAGAAGGACTAACCTACAATGAGCAGTTCTTC. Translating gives CASNLGLAEEGLTYNEQFF.

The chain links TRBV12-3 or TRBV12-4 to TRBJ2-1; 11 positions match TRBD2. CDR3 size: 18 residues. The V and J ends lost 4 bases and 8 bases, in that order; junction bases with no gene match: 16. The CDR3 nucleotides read TGTGCCAGCAGTTCCCGCGGGGGTGAACTAGCGGGAGTGGATGAGCAGTTCTTC. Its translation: CASSSRGGELAGVDEQFF.

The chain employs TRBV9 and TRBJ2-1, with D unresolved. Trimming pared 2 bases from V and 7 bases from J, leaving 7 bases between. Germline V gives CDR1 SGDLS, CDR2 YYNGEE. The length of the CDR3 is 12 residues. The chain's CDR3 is CASSVETNEQFF. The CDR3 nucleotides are TGTGCCAGCAGCGTTGAAACTAATGAGCAGTTCTTC.

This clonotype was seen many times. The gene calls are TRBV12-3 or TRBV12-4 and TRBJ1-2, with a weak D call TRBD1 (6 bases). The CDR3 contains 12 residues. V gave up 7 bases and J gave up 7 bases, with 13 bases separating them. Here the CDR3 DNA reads TGTGCCAGCATGGCCGGGGGCGTTGGCTACACCTTC. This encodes CASMAGGVGYTF.

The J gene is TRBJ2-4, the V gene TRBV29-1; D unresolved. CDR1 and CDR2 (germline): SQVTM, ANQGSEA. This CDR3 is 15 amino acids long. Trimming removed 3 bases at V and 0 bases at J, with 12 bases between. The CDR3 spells CSVDPGPVAKNIQYF. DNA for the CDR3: TGCAGCGTTGACCCAGGACCTGTAGCCAAAAACATTCAGTACTTC.

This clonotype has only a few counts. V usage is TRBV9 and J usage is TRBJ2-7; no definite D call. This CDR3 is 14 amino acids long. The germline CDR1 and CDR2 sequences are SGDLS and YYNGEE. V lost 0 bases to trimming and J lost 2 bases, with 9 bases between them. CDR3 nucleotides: TGTGCCAGCAGCGTAGGGAGTTCCCCCTACGAGCAGTACTTC. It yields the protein CASSVGSSPYEQYF.

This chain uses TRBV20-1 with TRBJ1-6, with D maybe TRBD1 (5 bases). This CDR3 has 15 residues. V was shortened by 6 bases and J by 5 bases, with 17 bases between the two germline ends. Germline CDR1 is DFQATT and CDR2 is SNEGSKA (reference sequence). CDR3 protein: CSATTSGRNNSPLHF. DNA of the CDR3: TGCAGTGCGACCACTTCAGGGAGAAATAATTCACCCCTCCACTTT.

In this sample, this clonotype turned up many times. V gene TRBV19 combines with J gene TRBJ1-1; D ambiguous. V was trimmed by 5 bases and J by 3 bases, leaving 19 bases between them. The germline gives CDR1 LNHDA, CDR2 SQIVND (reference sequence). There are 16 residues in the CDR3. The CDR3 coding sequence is TGTGCCAGTAGTCGTAAGGAGCCGGCCGTCGACACTGAAGCTTTCTTT. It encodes CASSRKEPAVDTEAFF.

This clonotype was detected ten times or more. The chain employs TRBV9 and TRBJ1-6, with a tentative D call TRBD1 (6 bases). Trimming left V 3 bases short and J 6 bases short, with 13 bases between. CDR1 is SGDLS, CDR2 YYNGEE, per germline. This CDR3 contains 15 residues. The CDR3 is CASSARTGINSPLHF. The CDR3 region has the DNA TGTGCCAGCAGCGCAAGAACAGGGATTAATTCACCCCTCCACTTT.

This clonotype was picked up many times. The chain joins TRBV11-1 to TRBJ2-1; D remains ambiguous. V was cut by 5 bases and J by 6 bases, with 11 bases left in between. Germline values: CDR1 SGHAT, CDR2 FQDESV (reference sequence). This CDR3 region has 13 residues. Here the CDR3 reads CASSLPYFNEQFF. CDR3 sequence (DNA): TGTGCCAGCAGCCTACCTTACTTCAATGAGCAGTTCTTC.